This T cell receptor beta chain was identified during a study of post-analysis software for immune sequencing data. Whole-study findings and limits: Five or six TRBV segments, TRBV5-6, TRBV5-1 and TRBV20-1 among them, were found more frequent in patients than controls.

CDR1 is ENHRY, CDR2 SYGVKD, per germline. This CDR3 has 12 residues. With 5 bases removed from V and 5 bases from J, the gap between germline ends came to 10 bases. Unique molecular identifiers featured in each of the TCR beta cDNA libraries. Out of roughly 0.85 to 10 million T cells, some 500,000 cDNA molecules were generated. MiXCR, run by TCRdb on the PCR reads, gives a single entry per CDR3 protein. The sample carries almost 700,000 distinct CDR3 sequences, approximately 60% recorded once. Regarding this clonotype: Its antigen is unidentified.

The genes are TRBV10-3 and TRBJ2-7; TRBD1 is a possible D gene (6 bases). The material sequenced was blood. This receptor was identified in a girl aged 2-10 years with multiple sclerosis. CDR3 DNA: TGTGCCATCAGTACAGGGACGGACGAGCAGTACTTC. Translation gives CAISTGTDEQYF.